The 24 T cell receptor beta chains below all came from one sample that was sequenced in a study of STAT3 mutations in large granular lymphocyte leukemia. The data were produced by immunoSEQ multiplex PCR, yet TCRdb's version contains in-frame clones alone and is incomplete. Of 5,000 to 7,000 clones detected, around 42% appear once; the ten largest clones hold roughly 57%. Points from the study as a whole: At least one immunodominant TCR beta clonotype appeared in every T-cell large granular lymphocyte leukemia patient.

These TCRs are of unknown antigen specificity. The sequencing input was peripheral blood mononuclear cells. The receptors originated from a woman aged 65 to 85 with T-cell large granular lymphocyte leukemia. Some clones in this sample may be carry-over from other donors' samples.

The sample holds a few counts of this clone. The rearrangement uses TRBV18 and TRBJ1-5; D possibly corresponds to TRBD1 (5 bases). V was clipped by 4 bases and J by 0 bases, with 7 bases between them. Germline values: CDR1 KGHSH, CDR2 LQKENI. This CDR3 comprises 14 residues. CDR3: CASSRDLSNQPQHF. CDR3 coding DNA: TGTGCCAGCTCACGGGACCTTAGCAATCAGCCCCAGCATTTT.

V is TRBV5-6 and J is TRBJ2-7; TRBD2 agrees at 8 bases. The germline gives CDR1 SGHDT, CDR2 YYEEEE. J gave up 3 bases and V 9 bases, and 14 bases lay outside the gene matches. CDR3 size: 15 residues. The CDR3: CATNRIREGNYEQYF. As DNA, the CDR3 is TGTGCCACCAATCGTATACGGGAGGGCAACTACGAGCAGTACTTC.

The chain is built from TRBV5-4 and TRBJ1-2; D unclear. Per germline, CDR1 SGHNT and CDR2 YYREEE (reference sequence). With 2 bases removed from V and 4 bases from J, the gap between germline ends came to 12 bases. The CDR3 consists of 14 residues. CDR3 DNA sequence: TGTGCCAGCAGCTTCGGGAGGGAGGGCTATGGCTACACCTTC. It translates to CASSFGREGYGYTF.

The CDR3 bases are TGTGCCAGCAGGAAGGTGGGGGGCGGCACTGAAGCTTTCTTT. Protein: CASRKVGGGTEAFF. The chain combines TRBV25-1 with TRBJ1-1; D possibly corresponds to TRBD1 (6 bases). This CDR3 is built from 14 residues. Trimming took off 6 bases at V and 4 bases at J, with 15 bases between the two ends. Per the germline V gene, CDR1 is MGHDK and CDR2 is SYGVNS.

By its share, this clone is large (0.1 to 1%). The chain couples TRBV18 to TRBJ1-3; D is unresolved. Between the trimmed V and J ends, which lost 6 bases and 7 bases, there was a span of 13 bases. The CDR3 is made up of 13 amino acids. CDR1 is KGHSH, CDR2 LQKENI, per germline. This CDR3 is CASSREVWNTIYF. CDR3 nucleotides: TGTGCCAGCTCTCGGGAGGTTTGGAACACCATATATTTT.

The rearrangement joins TRBV27 to TRBJ1-2, with D unresolved. From germline, CDR1 is MNHEY and CDR2 SMNVEV (reference sequence). CDR3 length: 13 amino acids. Trimming stripped 5 bases from V and 8 bases from J, with 15 bases between. CDR3 coding DNA: TGTGCCAGCAGTCCCAATGAGTCCGGGGGCTACACCTTC. Translated: CASSPNESGGYTF.

This clone is medium-sized by share. V gene TRBV6-6 combines with J gene TRBJ2-7, with unresolved D. The V end lost 5 bases, the J end lost 3 bases, and 11 bases lay between the germline ends. Germline lookup yields CDR1 MNHNY and CDR2 SVGAGI (reference sequence). The CDR3 sequence is 13 residues long. CDR3 in amino acids: CASSQPPDYEQYF. DNA of the CDR3: TGTGCCAGCAGTCAACCCCCCGACTACGAGCAGTACTTC.

The CDR3 DNA reads TGTGCCAGCAGCTTTGTACAGGGTTCCTCCTACGAGCAGTACTTC. Its translation is CASSFVQGSSYEQYF. The chain combines TRBV7-9 with TRBJ2-7, with D possibly matching TRBD1 (6 bases). The CDR3 totals 15 residues. Germline values: CDR1 SEHNR, CDR2 FQNEAQ (reference sequence). V was cut by 3 bases and J by 0 bases, with 12 bases left in between. Supplemented by reference TRBV7-9 and TRBJ2-7, the full variable domain reads DTGVSQNPRHKITKRGQNVTFRCDPISEHNRLYWYRQTLGQGPEFLTYFQNEAQLEKSRLLSDRFSAERPKGSFSTLEIQRTEQGDSAMYLCASSFVQGSSYEQYFGPGTRLTVT.

J is TRBJ1-4 and V is TRBV15; D is possibly TRBD1 (5 bases). CDR3 length equals 14 residues. Germline V gene sequence: CDR1 LNHNV, CDR2 YYDKDF (reference sequence). Trimming pared 5 bases from V and 5 bases from J, leaving 12 bases between. The CDR3 here is CATSGGGANEKLFF. CDR3 nucleotide sequence: TGTGCCACCAGCGGGGGAGGGGCCAATGAAAAACTGTTTTTT.

This clone was counted between two and nine times. The chain has TRBV5-1 and TRBJ1-1; D uncertain. Germline CDR1 reads SGHRS; CDR2 reads YFSETQ. Trimming took 1 base from V and 5 from J, leaving 12 bases between them. This CDR3 comprises 14 residues. This CDR3 is CASSLTYGGTEAFF. CDR3 nucleotide sequence: TGCGCCAGCAGCTTGACTTATGGAGGGACTGAAGCTTTCTTT.

This clone was recorded a few times. The chain combines TRBV12-5 with TRBJ1-2; D gene uncertain. CDR1 is LGHNT and CDR2 is FRNRAP in the germline V gene. CDR3 length: 12 amino acids. V was clipped by 7 bases and J by 0 bases, with 6 bases between them. Written as DNA, the CDR3 is TGTGCTAGTGCCCAATCTAACTATGGCTACACCTTC. It specifies CASAQSNYGYTF.

V and J are TRBV19 and TRBJ2-5; no clear D gene. Looked up from germline, CDR1 is LNHDA and CDR2 is SQIVND (reference sequence). The length of the CDR3 is 13 residues. Trimming took off 3 bases at V and 3 bases at J, with 8 bases between the two ends. This CDR3 reads CASSILTEETQYF. The DNA for the CDR3 is TGTGCCAGTAGTATCCTTACAGAAGAGACCCAGTACTTC.

The rearrangement uses TRBV6-5 and TRBJ2-1; a weak D match, TRBD2 (6 bases). V was clipped by 0 bases and J by 9 bases, with 9 bases between them. The CDR3 runs to 13 residues. The V gene's germline CDR1 is MNHEY and CDR2 SVGAGI. The DNA of the CDR3 is TGTGCCAGCAGTTACTCGGAGGGGAGTGAGCAGTTCTTC. Encoded protein: CASSYSEGSEQFF.

This rearrangement joins TRBV29-1 to TRBJ1-5; no clear D. The CDR3 runs to 18 residues. The germline V gene encodes CDR1 SQVTM and CDR2 ANQGSEA. The ends were cut back, 8 bases at V and 0 bases at J, with 26 bases in the middle. CDR3 sequence reads: CSPRIVRDTEYSNQPQHF. CDR3 bases: TGCAGCCCACGAATAGTGAGAGATACAGAATATAGCAATCAGCCCCAGCATTTT.

DNA of the CDR3: TGTGCCTGGAGCCCCCTAGGGGTAGGGGTCTACGAGCAGTACTTC. Its translation: CAWSPLGVGVYEQYF. V usage is TRBV30 and J usage is TRBJ2-7; possible D gene TRBD1, 5 bases. The CDR3 consists of 15 residues. Per germline, CDR1 GTSNPN and CDR2 SVGIG (reference sequence). Deletions cut 3 bases from V and 3 bases from J, with 18 bases between.

This clone was seen a handful of times. The CDR3 loop is CASTNGANQPQHF. The DNA of the CDR3 is TGTGCCAGCACGAATGGAGCCAATCAGCCCCAGCATTTT. The chain has TRBV6-6 and TRBJ1-5; unclear D gene. The CDR3 has 13 amino acids. CDR1 MNHNY and CDR2 SVGAGI come from the germline V gene (reference sequence). Trimming removed 7 bases from V and 3 bases from J, with 10 bases in between.

This clone was detected only a few times. The chain employs TRBV18 and TRBJ1-2; D possibly corresponds to TRBD1 (5 bases). The V and J ends lost 3 bases and 5 bases respectively, with 10 bases between them. The CDR3 has 13 residues. In germline, CDR1 is KGHSH, CDR2 LQKENI. CDR3 sequence: CASSPTQGYGYTF. Here the CDR3 DNA reads TGTGCCAGCTCACCTACCCAGGGTTATGGCTACACCTTC.

In its sample, this clone was seen a few times. Other nucleotide sequences in the sample specify the same CDR3. The gene calls are TRBV5-1 and TRBJ2-3; TRBD1 matches at 8 bases. CDR3 length: 14 residues. Germline V gene data show CDR1 as SGHRS and CDR2 as YFSETQ. Trimming removed 2 bases from V and 4 bases from J; junction bases left unmatched: 3. CDR3 sequence reads: CASSFGQGADTQYF. CDR3 bases: TGCGCCAGCAGCTTTGGACAGGGTGCAGATACGCAGTATTTT.

This clone was observed a handful of times. The rearrangement uses TRBV7-9 and TRBJ2-3; maybe TRBD2 (6 bases). Trimming took 4 bases from V and 5 from J, leaving 19 bases between them. The CDR3 contains 16 residues. The V gene's germline CDR1 is SEHNR and CDR2 FQNEAQ (reference sequence). DNA for the CDR3: TGTGCCAGCAGCTACCCTGGGGGGAGGTATAGAGATACGCAGTATTTT. This codes for CASSYPGGRYRDTQYF. The whole variable domain, remainder taken from reference TRBV7-9 and TRBJ2-3, is DTGVSQNPRHKITKRGQNVTFRCDPISEHNRLYWYRQTLGQGPEFLTYFQNEAQLEKSRLLSDRFSAERPKGSFSTLEIQRTEQGDSAMYLCASSYPGGRYRDTQYFGPGTRLTVL.

This clone ranks as medium-sized (0.01 to 0.1%). The chain recombines TRBV4-2 with TRBJ2-7, with D perhaps TRBD1 or TRBD2 (5 bases each). Trimming removed 3 bases from V and 3 bases from J, with 12 bases in between. Germline CDR1 LGHNA, CDR2 YNFKEQ. The CDR3 spans 14 residues. The CDR3 sequence is CASSQGVESYEQYF. The CDR3 DNA reads TGTGCCAGCAGCCAGGGGGTAGAGAGCTACGAGCAGTACTTC.

This clone was seen more than once but under ten times. This rearrangement joins TRBV4-1 to TRBJ1-3; TRBD1 might be the D (5 bases). The CDR3 has 14 amino acids. V dropped 3 bases and J dropped 4 bases, with 10 bases sitting between them. CDR1 MGHRA and CDR2 YSYEKL come from the germline V gene. Written as DNA, the CDR3 is TGCGCCAGCAGCCATTTAAGGGGCGGAAACACCATATATTTT. Encoded protein: CASSHLRGGNTIYF.

The chain has TRBV27 and TRBJ2-7; 8 bases line up with TRBD2. J was trimmed by 2 bases and V by 4 bases; bases with no gene match: 10. The CDR3 has 16 amino acids. The germline CDR1 and CDR2 sequences are MNHEY and SMNVEV (reference sequence). The CDR3 DNA follows: TGTGCCAGCAGTTACAAGGCTAGCGGGCATACCTACGAGCAGTACTTC. This translates into CASSYKASGHTYEQYF.

V gene TRBV6-1 combines with J gene TRBJ2-7; D might be TRBD1 or TRBD2, each matching 5 bases. CDR3 length equals 16 residues. Per germline, CDR1 MNHNS and CDR2 SASEGT. V was trimmed by 4 bases and J by 4 bases, leaving 20 bases between them. The CDR3 reads CASSGTYGDARYEQYF. CDR3 nucleotide sequence: TGTGCCAGCAGTGGCACCTATGGGGACGCACGGTACGAGCAGTACTTC.

The V gene is TRBV5-1, the J gene TRBJ1-1; D not certain. The CDR3 is made up of 14 amino acids. Germline V gene sequence: CDR1 SGHRS, CDR2 YFSETQ. V was pared by 0 bases and J by 1 base, with 7 bases between. The chain's CDR3 is CASSLALGNTEAFF. The CDR3 region has the DNA TGCGCCAGCAGCTTGGCCTTGGGGAACACTGAAGCTTTCTTT.